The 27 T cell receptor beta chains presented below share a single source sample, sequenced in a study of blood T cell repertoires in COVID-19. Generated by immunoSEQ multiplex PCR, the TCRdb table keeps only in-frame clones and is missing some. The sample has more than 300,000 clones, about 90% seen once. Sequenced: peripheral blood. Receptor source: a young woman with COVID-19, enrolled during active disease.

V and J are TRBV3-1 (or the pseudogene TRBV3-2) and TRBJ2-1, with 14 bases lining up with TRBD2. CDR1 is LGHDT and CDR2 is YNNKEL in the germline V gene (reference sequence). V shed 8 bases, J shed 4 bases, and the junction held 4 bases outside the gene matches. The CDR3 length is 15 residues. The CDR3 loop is CASGLAGGQYNEQFF. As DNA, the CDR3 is TGTGCCAGCGGACTAGCGGGAGGCCAATACAATGAGCAGTTCTTC.

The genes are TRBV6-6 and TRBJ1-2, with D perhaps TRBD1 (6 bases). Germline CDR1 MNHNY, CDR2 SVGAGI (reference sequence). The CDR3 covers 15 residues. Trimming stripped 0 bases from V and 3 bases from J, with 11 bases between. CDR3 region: CASSYSGRGYYGYTF. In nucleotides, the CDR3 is TGTGCCAGCAGTTACTCGGGCAGGGGTTACTATGGCTACACCTTC.

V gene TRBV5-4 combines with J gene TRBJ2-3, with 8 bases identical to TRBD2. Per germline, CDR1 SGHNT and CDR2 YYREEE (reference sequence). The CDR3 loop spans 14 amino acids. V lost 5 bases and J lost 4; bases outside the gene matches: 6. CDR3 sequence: CASRAGGGSDTQYF. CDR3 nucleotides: TGTGCCAGCAGAGCGGGCGGGGGGTCAGATACGCAGTATTTT.

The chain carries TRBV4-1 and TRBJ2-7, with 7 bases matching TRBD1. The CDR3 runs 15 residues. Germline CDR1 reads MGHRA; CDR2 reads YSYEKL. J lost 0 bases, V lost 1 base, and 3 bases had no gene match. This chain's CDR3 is CASSQGPGGSYEQYF. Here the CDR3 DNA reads TGCGCCAGCAGCCAAGGCCCAGGGGGCTCCTACGAGCAGTACTTC.

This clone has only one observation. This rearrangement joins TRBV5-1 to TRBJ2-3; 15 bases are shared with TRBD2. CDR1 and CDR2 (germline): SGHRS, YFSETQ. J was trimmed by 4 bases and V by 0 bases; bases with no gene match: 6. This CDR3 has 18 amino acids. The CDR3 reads CASSLAGTSGRPADTQYF. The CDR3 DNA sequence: TGCGCCAGCAGCTTGGCCGGGACTAGCGGGAGGCCCGCAGATACGCAGTATTTT.

CDR3 residues: CASSYGALINEKLFF. CDR3 nucleotides: TGTGCCAGCAGTTACGGAGCCTTGATTAATGAAAAACTGTTTTTT. This rearrangement joins TRBV6-5 to TRBJ1-4; D ambiguous. There are 15 residues in the CDR3. CDR1 MNHEY and CDR2 SVGAGI come from the germline V gene. V was pared by 2 bases and J by 4 bases, with 11 bases between.

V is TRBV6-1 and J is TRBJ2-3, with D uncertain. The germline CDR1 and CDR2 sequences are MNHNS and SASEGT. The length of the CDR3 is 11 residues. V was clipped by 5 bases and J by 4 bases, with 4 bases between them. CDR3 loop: CASSSPDTQYF. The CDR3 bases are TGTGCCAGCAGTTCTCCAGATACGCAGTATTTT.

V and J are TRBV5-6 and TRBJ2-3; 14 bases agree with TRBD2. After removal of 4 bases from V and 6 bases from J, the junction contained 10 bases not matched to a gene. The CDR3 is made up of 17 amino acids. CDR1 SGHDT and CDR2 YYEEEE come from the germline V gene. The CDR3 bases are TGTGCCAGCAGCGGAAAGGGACTAGCGGGAGTATCGGATACGCAGTATTTT. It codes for CASSGKGLAGVSDTQYF.

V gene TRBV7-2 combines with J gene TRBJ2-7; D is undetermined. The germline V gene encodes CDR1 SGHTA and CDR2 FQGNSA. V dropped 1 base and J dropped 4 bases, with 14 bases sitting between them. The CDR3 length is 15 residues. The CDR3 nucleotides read TGTGCCAGCAGCTTAGGCAGGTCACTCTTGTACGAGCAGTACTTC. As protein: CASSLGRSLLYEQYF.

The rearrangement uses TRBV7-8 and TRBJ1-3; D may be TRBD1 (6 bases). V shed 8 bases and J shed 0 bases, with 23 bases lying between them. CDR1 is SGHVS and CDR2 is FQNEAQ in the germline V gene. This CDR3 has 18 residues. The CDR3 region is CASSPGQGFSLSGNTIYF. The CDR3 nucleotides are TGTGCCAGCTCCCCCGGTCAGGGGTTTTCCCTCTCTGGAAACACCATATATTTT.

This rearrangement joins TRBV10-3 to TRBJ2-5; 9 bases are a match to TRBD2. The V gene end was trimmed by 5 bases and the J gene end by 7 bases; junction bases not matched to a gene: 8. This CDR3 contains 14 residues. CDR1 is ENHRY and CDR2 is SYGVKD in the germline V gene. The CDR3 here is CAISRREGRGTQYF. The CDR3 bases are TGTGCCATCAGTCGGCGGGAGGGCCGGGGGACCCAGTACTTC.

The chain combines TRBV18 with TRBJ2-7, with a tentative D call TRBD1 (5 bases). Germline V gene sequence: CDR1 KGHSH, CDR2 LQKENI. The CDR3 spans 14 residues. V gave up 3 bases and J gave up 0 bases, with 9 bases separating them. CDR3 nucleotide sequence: TGTGCCAGCTCACCCGAACAGGCCTCCTACGAGCAGTACTTC. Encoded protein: CASSPEQASYEQYF.

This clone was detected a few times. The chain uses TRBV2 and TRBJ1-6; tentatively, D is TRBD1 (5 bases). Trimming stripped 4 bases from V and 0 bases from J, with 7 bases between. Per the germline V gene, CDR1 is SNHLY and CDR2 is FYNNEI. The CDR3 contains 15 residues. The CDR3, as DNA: TGTGCCAGCAGTGGACAGAGCTCCTATAATTCACCCCTCCACTTT. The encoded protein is CASSGQSSYNSPLHF.

The CDR3 region has the DNA TGTGCCAGCAGCCAAGATATGAGGAACCTAATTGGCACCCTCCACTTT. Its translation: CASSQDMRNLIGTLHF. J is TRBJ1-6 and V is TRBV3-1 (or the pseudogene TRBV3-2), with D unclear. The CDR3 consists of 16 residues. V dropped 0 bases and J dropped 14 bases, with 20 bases sitting between them. The germline CDR1 and CDR2 sequences are LGHDT and YNNKEL (reference sequence).

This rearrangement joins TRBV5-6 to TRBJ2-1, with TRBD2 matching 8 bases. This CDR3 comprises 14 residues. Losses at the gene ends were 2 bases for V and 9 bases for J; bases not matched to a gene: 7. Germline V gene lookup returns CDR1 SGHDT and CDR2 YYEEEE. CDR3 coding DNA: TGTGCCAGCAGCTTCGGGGGGGTGAGTGTTGAGCAGTTCTTC. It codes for CASSFGGVSVEQFF. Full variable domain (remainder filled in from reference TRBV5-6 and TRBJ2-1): DAGVTQSPTHLIKTRGQQVTLRCSPKSGHDTVSWYQQALGQGPQFIFQYYEEEERQRGNFPDRFSGHQFPNYSSELNVNALLLGDSALYLCASSFGGVSVEQFFGPGTRLTVL.

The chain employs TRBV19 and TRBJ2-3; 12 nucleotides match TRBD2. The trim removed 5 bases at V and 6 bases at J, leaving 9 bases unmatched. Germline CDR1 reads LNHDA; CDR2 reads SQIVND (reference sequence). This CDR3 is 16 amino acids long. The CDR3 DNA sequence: TGTGCCAGTAGTGTCTCTAGCGGGAGGGCCGGGGATACGCAGTATTTT. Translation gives CASSVSSGRAGDTQYF. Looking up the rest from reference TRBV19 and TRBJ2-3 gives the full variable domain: DGGITQSPKYLFRKEGQNVTLSCEQNLNHDAMYWYRQDPGQGLRLIYYSQIVNDFQKGDIAEGYSVSREKKESFPLTVTSAQKNPTAFYLCASSVSSGRAGDTQYFGPGTRLTVL.

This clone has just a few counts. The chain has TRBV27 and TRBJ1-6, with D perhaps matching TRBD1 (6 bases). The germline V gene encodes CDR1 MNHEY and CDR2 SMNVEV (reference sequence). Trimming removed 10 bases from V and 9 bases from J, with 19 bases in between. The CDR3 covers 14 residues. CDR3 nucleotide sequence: TGTGCCACCGGACAGCCAACGAACATTTCACCCCTCCACTTT. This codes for CATGQPTNISPLHF.

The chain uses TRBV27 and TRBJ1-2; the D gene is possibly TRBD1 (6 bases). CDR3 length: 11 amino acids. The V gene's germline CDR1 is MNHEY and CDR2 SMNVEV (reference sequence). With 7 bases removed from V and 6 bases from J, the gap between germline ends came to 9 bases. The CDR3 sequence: CASKGVDGYTF. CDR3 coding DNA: TGTGCCAGCAAGGGGGTCGATGGCTACACCTTC.

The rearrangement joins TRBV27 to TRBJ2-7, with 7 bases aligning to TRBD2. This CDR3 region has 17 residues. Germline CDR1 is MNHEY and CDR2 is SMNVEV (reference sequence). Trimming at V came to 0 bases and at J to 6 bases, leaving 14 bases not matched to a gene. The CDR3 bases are TGTGCCAGCAGTTTATCAGGCGGGGGACTACGTACGGGCGAGCAGTACTTC. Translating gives CASSLSGGGLRTGEQYF.

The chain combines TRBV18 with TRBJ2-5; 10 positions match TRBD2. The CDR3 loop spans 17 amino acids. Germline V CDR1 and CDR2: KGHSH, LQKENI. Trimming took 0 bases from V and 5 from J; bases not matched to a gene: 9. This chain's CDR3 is CASSPPSLAGERETQYF. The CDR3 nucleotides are TGTGCCAGCTCACCACCGAGTCTAGCGGGAGAACGCGAGACCCAGTACTTC.

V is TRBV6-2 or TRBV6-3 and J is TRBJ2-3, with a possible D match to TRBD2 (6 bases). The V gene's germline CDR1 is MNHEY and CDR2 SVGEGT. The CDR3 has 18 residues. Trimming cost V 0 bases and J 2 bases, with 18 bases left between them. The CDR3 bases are TGTGCCAGCAGTTACTCTACCGGGGGTTGGTTTAACACAGATACGCAGTATTTT. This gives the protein CASSYSTGGWFNTDTQYF.

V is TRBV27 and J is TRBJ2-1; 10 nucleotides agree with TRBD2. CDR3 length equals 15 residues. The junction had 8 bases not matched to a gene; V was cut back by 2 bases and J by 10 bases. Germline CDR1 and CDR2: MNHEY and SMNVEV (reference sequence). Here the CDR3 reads CASSLVLAGDTEQFF. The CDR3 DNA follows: TGTGCCAGCAGTTTAGTTCTAGCGGGAGACACCGAGCAGTTCTTC.

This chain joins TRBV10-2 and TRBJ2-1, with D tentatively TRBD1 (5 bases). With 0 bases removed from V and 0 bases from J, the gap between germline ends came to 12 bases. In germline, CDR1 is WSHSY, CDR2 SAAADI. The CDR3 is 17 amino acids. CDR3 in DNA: TGCGCCAGCAGTGAGTCGGGGCCGCCGTACTCCTACAATGAGCAGTTCTTC. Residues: CASSESGPPYSYNEQFF.

This CDR3 is CARSRSGTKNTEAFF. The CDR3 bases are TGTGCCAGAAGCCGAAGTGGGACAAAGAACACTGAAGCTTTCTTT. The V call is TRBV5-3, the J call TRBJ1-1; TRBD1 might be the D (6 bases). Being an ORF, TRBV5-3 has a function that is uncertain. Trimming removed 4 bases at V and 1 base at J, with 14 bases between. This CDR3 region has 15 residues.

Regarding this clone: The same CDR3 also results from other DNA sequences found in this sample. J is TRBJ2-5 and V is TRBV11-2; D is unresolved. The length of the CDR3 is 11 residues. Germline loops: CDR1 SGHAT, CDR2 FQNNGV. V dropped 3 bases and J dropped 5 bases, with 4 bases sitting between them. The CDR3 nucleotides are TGTGCCAGCAGCTTGCGGGAGACCCAGTACTTC. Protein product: CASSLRETQYF.

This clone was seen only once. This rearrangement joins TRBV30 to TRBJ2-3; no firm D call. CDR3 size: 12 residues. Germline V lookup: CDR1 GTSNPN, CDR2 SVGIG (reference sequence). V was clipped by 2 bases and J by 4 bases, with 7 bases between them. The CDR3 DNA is TGTGCCTGGAGTTCTGGGCCAGATACGCAGTATTTT. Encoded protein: CAWSSGPDTQYF.

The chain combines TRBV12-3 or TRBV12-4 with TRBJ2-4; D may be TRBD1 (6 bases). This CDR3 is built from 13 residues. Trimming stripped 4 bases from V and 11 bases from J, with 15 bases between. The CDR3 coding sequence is TGTGCCAGCAGTTCGGACAGATTGGCGGTTCAGTACTTC. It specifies CASSSDRLAVQYF.